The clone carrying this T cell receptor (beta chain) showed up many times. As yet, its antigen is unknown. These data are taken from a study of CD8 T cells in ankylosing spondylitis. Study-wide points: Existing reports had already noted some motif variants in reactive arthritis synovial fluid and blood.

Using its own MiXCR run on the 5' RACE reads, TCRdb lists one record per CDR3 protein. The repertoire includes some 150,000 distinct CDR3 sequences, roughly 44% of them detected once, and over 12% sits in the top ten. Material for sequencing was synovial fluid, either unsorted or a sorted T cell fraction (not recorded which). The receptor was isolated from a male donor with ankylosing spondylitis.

CDR3: CSARDQRQATGELFF. The CDR3 nucleotides read TGCAGTGCTAGAGATCAGAGACAAGCTACCGGGGAGCTGTTTTTT. This sequence joins TRBV20-1 and TRBJ2-2; no clear D gene. The germline gives CDR1 DFQATT, CDR2 SNEGSKA (reference sequence). Between the trimmed V and J ends, which lost 0 bases and 5 bases, there was a span of 13 bases. The CDR3 is made up of 15 amino acids.